The T cell receptor (beta chain) under discussion was sequenced for a study of T cell repertoires in cytomegalovirus infection. At the level of the study: Indications of both CMV infection and matching HLA type were provided by public TCR beta signatures. Findings and caveats of the study: The ex vivo response was dominated by HLA-C-restricted CMV-specific TCR beta clonotypes. Cumulative frequency (of public TCR beta family members) identified carriers of CMV plus the relevant HLA.

In its sample, this clonotype was seen a few times. Its antigen remains unknown. The V end was cut by 0 bases, the J end by 3 bases, with 13 bases between. The CDR3 is 15 amino acids. CDR1 and CDR2 from the germline V gene are SGHKS and YYEKEE (reference sequence). TCRdb reanalysed the reads using MiXCR and keeps one entry per CDR3 protein. The sample yields some 440,000 distinct CDR3 sequences, roughly 31% seen once. Sequenced material: PBMCs. The V gene is TRBV5-5, the J gene TRBJ2-7; possible D gene TRBD1, 6 bases. This clonotype originated in a human donor in good health (CMV status not recorded). Some clones in this sample may be carry-over from other donors' samples. The CDR3 loop is CASSLGIKDSYEQYF. The DNA for the CDR3 is TGTGCCAGCAGCTTGGGGATAAAGGACAGCTACGAGCAGTACTTC.